This is a list of T cell receptor beta chains from one sample in a study of blood T cells in healthy people across ages. One entry per CDR3 protein results from TCRdb running MiXCR on the 5' RACE reads. The sample comprises under 700,000 distinct CDR3 sequences, less than 25% of which are singletons, and roughly 9.4% rests with the top ten. The same sample was also used in a study of T cells of mothers and their children.

The sample consisted of blood. Receptor source: a boy aged 5-17 years in good health. The CDR3 runs from the conserved cysteine through the conserved F or W. A D gene is named only where the DNA matches it firmly. Clone size is shown for a subset of rows, as once, few, many or a class of expanded clone.

>14|TRBV20-1|TRBJ2-5|TRBD2|.
CSARSGGATETQYF
TGCAGTGCTAGAAGCGGGGGGGCCACGGAGACCCAGTACTTC
>12|TRBV29-1|TRBJ2-2|.|few
CSVKANTGELFF
TGCAGCGTTAAGGCGAACACCGGGGAGCTGTTTTTT
>13|TRBV29-1|TRBJ2-7|.|.
CSWQEGERYEQYF
TGCAGCTGGCAAGAGGGGGAGCGGTACGAGCAGTACTTC
>16|TRBV5-1|TRBJ2-1|TRBD2|.
CASGLTSGASYNEQFF
TGCGCCAGCGGCTTAACTAGCGGGGCCTCATACAATGAGCAGTTCTTC
>14|TRBV4-2|TRBJ2-5|TRBD2|few
CASSAGGIPQTQYF
TGTGCCAGCAGCGCGGGGGGGATCCCCCAGACCCAGTACTTC
>15|TRBV20-1|TRBJ1-1|TRBD1|many
CSAKLLGQLNTEAFF
TGCAGTGCTAAGCTCCTGGGACAGTTGAACACTGAAGCTTTCTTT
>15|TRBV7-7|TRBJ1-4|.|.
CASSPPWSGERKLFF
TGTGCTAGCAGCCCCCCATGGTCGGGGGAAAGAAAACTGTTTTTT
>14|TRBV7-2|TRBJ2-5|.|.
CASSLDSRRETQYF
TGTGCCAGCAGCTTAGACTCTAGGCGAGAGACCCAGTACTTC
>15|TRBV27|TRBJ2-3|.|.
CASSPRLPGGDTQYF
TGTGCCAGCAGCCCTAGACTACCCGGGGGAGATACGCAGTATTTT
>14|TRBV28|TRBJ2-1|.|.
CASRLTGPYNEQFF
TGTGCCAGCAGGTTGACAGGACCTTACAATGAGCAGTTCTTC
>15|TRBV28|TRBJ1-6|.|.
CASSRLDRVNSPLHF
TGTGCCAGCAGCCGCCTGGACAGAGTTAATTCACCCCTCCACTTT
>13|TRBV5-1|TRBJ2-1|.|few
CASSQGLYDEQFF
TGCGCCAGCAGCCAAGGTCTATACGATGAGCAGTTCTTC
>14|TRBV29-1|TRBJ2-1|.|.
CSVEGEGSYNEQFF
TGCAGCGTTGAGGGAGAGGGATCCTACAATGAGCAGTTCTTC
>13|TRBV19|TRBJ1-4|.|few
CASSIRQEEKLFF
TGTGCCAGTAGTATCCGCCAGGAGGAAAAACTGTTTTTT
>15|TRBV9|TRBJ2-5|TRBD2|.
CASSAGGTNQETQYF
TGTGCCAGCAGCGCAGGAGGGACTAATCAAGAGACCCAGTACTTC
>11|TRBV29-1|TRBJ1-2|.|few
CSAADSSGYTF
TGCAGCGCCGCTGACAGTTCTGGCTACACCTTC
>17|TRBV4-1|TRBJ2-7|.|few
CASSQEEAATRSAEQYF
TGCGCCAGCAGCCAAGAAGAGGCGGCAACACGATCAGCCGAGCAGTACTTC
>14|TRBV19|TRBJ1-4|.|few
CASSPGPAAEKLFF
TGTGCCAGTAGTCCGGGCCCGGCGGCGGAAAAACTGTTTTTT
>14|TRBV12-3/TRBV12-4|TRBJ2-5|TRBD1|.
CASSPTGDWETQYF
TGTGCCAGCAGTCCTACAGGGGATTGGGAGACCCAGTACTTC
>15|TRBV4-3|TRBJ2-7|TRBD2|.
CASSPQRGSSYEQYF
TGCGCCAGCAGCCCCCAGCGGGGGAGCTCCTACGAGCAGTACTTC
>12|TRBV12-3/TRBV12-4|TRBJ1-1|.|few
CACSQRSSEAFF
TGTGCCTGCAGCCAACGCTCCTCTGAAGCTTTCTTT
>13|TRBV20-1|TRBJ1-1|.|few
CSARGADITEAFF
TGCAGTGCCCGGGGGGCGGACATCACTGAAGCTTTCTTT
>16|TRBV11-2|TRBJ2-1|TRBD2|.
CASSLRRGDSYNEQFF
TGTGCCAGCAGCTTACGGCGGGGGGACTCCTACAATGAGCAGTTCTTC
>17|TRBV7-9|TRBJ2-5|TRBD2|.
CASSAGLAGGPGETQYF
TGTGCCAGCAGCGCGGGACTAGCGGGAGGGCCGGGAGAGACCCAGTACTTC
>12|TRBV29-1|TRBJ1-2|.|once
CSAMDEGYGYTF
TGCAGCGCCATGGACGAGGGGTATGGCTACACCTTC
>14|TRBV27|TRBJ2-7|TRBD1|few
CASSGQGATYEQYF
TGTGCCAGTAGTGGACAGGGGGCCACCTACGAGCAGTACTTC
>16|TRBV20-1|TRBJ2-6|TRBD2|.
CSAIDGGVSGANVLTF
TGCAGTGCTATCGACGGGGGGGTTTCTGGGGCCAACGTCCTGACTTTC
>13|TRBV20-1|TRBJ2-3|.|few
CSAPPLSTDTQYF
TGCAGTGCTCCTCCCCTAAGCACAGATACGCAGTATTTT
>14|TRBV6-2/TRBV6-3|TRBJ2-7|.|.
CASSYGTSDYEQYF
TGTGCCAGCAGTTACGGGACGTCAGACTACGAGCAGTACTTC
>13|TRBV5-6|TRBJ2-4|.|once
CASKGTAKNIQYF
TGTGCCAGCAAGGGGACAGCCAAAAACATTCAGTACTTC
>15|TRBV4-1|TRBJ2-7|.|.
CASSPSQVRSYEQYF
TGCGCCAGCAGCCCATCACAGGTCCGCTCCTACGAGCAGTACTTC
>17|TRBV7-2|TRBJ2-2|.|.
CASSLGVLGPNTGELFF
TGTGCCAGCAGCTTAGGCGTCCTGGGGCCGAACACCGGGGAGCTGTTTTTT
>10|TRBV29-1|TRBJ2-5|.|many
CSVGPETQYF
TGCAGCGTTGGCCCTGAGACCCAGTACTTC
>15|TRBV6-5|TRBJ1-1|.|.
CASSYSGTVNTEAFF
TGTGCCAGCAGTTACTCCGGGACGGTGAACACTGAAGCTTTCTTT
>17|TRBV3-1|TRBJ2-1|TRBD2|.
CASSQVDYRGGANEQFF
TGTGCCAGCAGCCAGGTCGACTACCGCGGGGGGGCAAATGAGCAGTTCTTC
>14|TRBV4-3|TRBJ2-1|.|.
CASSQAWGPNEQFF
TGCGCCAGCAGCCAAGCCTGGGGTCCCAATGAGCAGTTCTTC
>13|TRBV12-3/TRBV12-4|TRBJ2-7|.|few
CASMATTVYEQYF
TGTGCCAGCATGGCTACCACTGTCTACGAGCAGTACTTC
>14|TRBV20-1|TRBJ2-7|.|few
CSARGQKTSGEQYF
TGCAGTGCTAGAGGACAGAAAACGAGTGGCGAGCAGTACTTC
>15|TRBV28|TRBJ2-1|TRBD2|.
CASSLFPSGENEQFF
TGTGCCAGCAGTTTATTCCCTAGCGGGGAAAATGAGCAGTTCTTC
>15|TRBV7-2|TRBJ2-7|.|.
CASSRQGGSPYEQYF
TGTGCCAGCAGCCGCCAGGGGGGCTCTCCGTACGAGCAGTACTTC
>16|TRBV6-2/TRBV6-3|TRBJ2-2|.|.
CASRLSRGWSTGELFF
TGTGCCAGCAGGTTGAGCAGGGGTTGGTCCACCGGGGAGCTGTTTTTT
>16|TRBV9|TRBJ2-3|.|few
CASSVVVGGATDTQYF
TGTGCCAGCAGCGTAGTAGTGGGAGGAGCCACAGATACGCAGTATTTT
>16|TRBV9|TRBJ2-7|TRBD2|.
CASSVGETSGSYEQYF
TGTGCCAGCAGCGTAGGTGAGACTAGCGGTTCCTACGAGCAGTACTTC
>12|TRBV28|TRBJ2-1|.|.
CASSLPTNEQFF
TGTGCCAGCAGTTTACCCACGAATGAGCAGTTCTTC
>15|TRBV27|TRBJ1-5|.|many
CASSFVETVNQPQHF
TGTGCCAGCAGTTTTGTAGAAACAGTAAATCAGCCCCAGCATTTT
>11|TRBV12-3/TRBV12-4|TRBJ1-5|.|few
CASQGGGPQHF
TGTGCCAGCCAGGGTGGAGGACCCCAGCATTTT
>14|TRBV6-1|TRBJ1-2|.|.
CASRVAGRDYGYTF
TGTGCCAGCAGGGTCGCAGGGAGGGACTATGGCTACACCTTC
>18|TRBV6-1|TRBJ2-3|TRBD2|few
CATKGQTSGVPSTDTQYF
TGTGCCACGAAGGGGCAGACTAGCGGGGTACCAAGCACAGATACGCAGTATTTT
>11|TRBV6-2/TRBV6-3|TRBJ2-3|.|few
CASSDVDTQYF
TGTGCCAGCAGTGACGTTGATACGCAGTATTTT
>18|TRBV7-8|TRBJ2-6|.|.
CASSARRGPSSGANVLTF
TGTGCCAGCAGCGCCCGTCGGGGACCTTCCTCTGGGGCCAACGTCCTGACTTTC
>14|TRBV5-5|TRBJ1-1|.|.
CASSLDRVNAEAFF
TGTGCCAGCAGCTTGGACAGGGTTAATGCTGAAGCTTTCTTT
>13|TRBV9|TRBJ2-7|.|.
CASNLDNSYEQYF
TGTGCCAGCAATCTGGACAACTCCTACGAGCAGTACTTC
>15|TRBV18|TRBJ1-5|TRBD1|.
CASSTEGQGAQPQHF
TGTGCCAGCTCAACCGAGGGACAGGGGGCCCAGCCCCAGCATTTT
>12|TRBV28|TRBJ1-4|.|.
CASTRDQKKLFF
TGTGCCAGTACCCGAGACCAGAAAAAACTGTTTTTT
>13|TRBV28|TRBJ1-2|.|few
CASRTDTVYGYTF
TGTGCCAGCAGGACAGATACTGTCTATGGCTACACCTTC
>14|TRBV20-1|TRBJ2-2|.|once
CSAGKDRLAGELFF
TGCAGTGCTGGGAAAGACAGGTTAGCCGGGGAGCTGTTTTTT
>13|TRBV29-1|TRBJ2-7|.|few
CSVETRASYEQYF
TGCAGCGTTGAGACTAGGGCGTCCTACGAGCAGTACTTC
>17|TRBV5-1|TRBJ2-1|.|.
CASSLDFWERPLNEQFF
TGCGCCAGCAGCTTGGACTTTTGGGAGAGGCCCCTAAATGAGCAGTTCTTC
>15|TRBV27|TRBJ2-5|TRBD2|few
CASSLLRGVGETQYF
TGTGCCAGCAGTTTATTGCGGGGGGTAGGGGAGACCCAGTACTTC
>15|TRBV20-1|TRBJ1-5|.|.
CSARVRDGSNQPQHF
TGCAGTGCTAGAGTGCGGGACGGTAGCAATCAGCCCCAGCATTTT